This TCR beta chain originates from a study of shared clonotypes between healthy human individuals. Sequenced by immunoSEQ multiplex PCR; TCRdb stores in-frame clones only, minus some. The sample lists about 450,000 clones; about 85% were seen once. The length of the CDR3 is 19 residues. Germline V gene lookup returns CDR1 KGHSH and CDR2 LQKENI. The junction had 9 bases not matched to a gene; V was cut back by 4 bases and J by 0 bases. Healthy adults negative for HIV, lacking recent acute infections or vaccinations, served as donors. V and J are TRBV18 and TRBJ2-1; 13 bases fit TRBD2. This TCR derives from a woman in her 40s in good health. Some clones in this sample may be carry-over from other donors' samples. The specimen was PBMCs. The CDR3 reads CASSQGLAGPMSSYNEQFF. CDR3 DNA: TGTGCCAGCTCACAGGGACTAGCGGGACCCATGAGCTCCTACAATGAGCAGTTCTTC.